Described below is a single TCR beta chain sequence and its context. The record originates from a study of blood T cell repertoires in COVID-19. As for the study in general: Collection of acute and convalescent COVID-19 samples took place in the United States, Italy and Spain. T cells, B-cell-depleted T cells, or PBMCs provided the cDNA or gDNA that served as material.

In the original analysis: Reference gene primer amplification yielded estimated nucleated cell counts. TCRdb keeps only in-frame clones here, not all; method: immunoSEQ multiplex PCR. V and J calls and clone size are copied from that table; D and trimming were computed from the DNA. The sample carries about 320,000 clones, almost 85% recorded once. The CDR3 is made up of 15 amino acids. Per the germline V gene, CDR1 is SGHRS and CDR2 is YFSETQ. The V end was cut by 3 bases, the J end by 7 bases, with 19 bases between. This chain links TRBV5-1 with TRBJ1-2; D may be TRBD1 (5 bases). The origin of this receptor is a human donor in a cohort sampled during active COVID-19. Sequenced sample: peripheral blood. CDR3: CASSSSPDSVSGYTF. The CDR3 DNA sequence: TGCGCCAGCAGCTCAAGCCCCGACAGTGTAAGTGGCTACACCTTC.